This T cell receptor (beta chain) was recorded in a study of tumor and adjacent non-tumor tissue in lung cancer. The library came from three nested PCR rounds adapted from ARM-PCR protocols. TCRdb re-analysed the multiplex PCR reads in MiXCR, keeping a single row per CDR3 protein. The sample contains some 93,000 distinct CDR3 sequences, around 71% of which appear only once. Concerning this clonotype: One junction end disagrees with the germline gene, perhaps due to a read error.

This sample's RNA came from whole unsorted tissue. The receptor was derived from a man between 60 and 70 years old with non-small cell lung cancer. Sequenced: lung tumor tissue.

The CDR3 sequence: CASSFGGGGANVLIF. DNA of the CDR3: TGTGCCAGCAGCTTCGGGGGTGGTGGGGCCAACGTCCTGATTTTC. The V call is TRBV11-2, the J call TRBJ2-6, with a weak D call TRBD2 (6 bases). Germline V gives CDR1 SGHAT, CDR2 FQNNGV. The CDR3 spans 15 residues. The full variable domain, rest sourced from reference TRBV11-2 and TRBJ2-6, is EAGVAQSPRYKIIEKRQSVAFWCNPISGHATLYWYQQILGQGPKLLIQFQNNGVVDDSQLPKDRFSAERLKGVDSTLKIQPAKLEDSAVYLCASSFGGGGANVLIFGAGSRLTVL.